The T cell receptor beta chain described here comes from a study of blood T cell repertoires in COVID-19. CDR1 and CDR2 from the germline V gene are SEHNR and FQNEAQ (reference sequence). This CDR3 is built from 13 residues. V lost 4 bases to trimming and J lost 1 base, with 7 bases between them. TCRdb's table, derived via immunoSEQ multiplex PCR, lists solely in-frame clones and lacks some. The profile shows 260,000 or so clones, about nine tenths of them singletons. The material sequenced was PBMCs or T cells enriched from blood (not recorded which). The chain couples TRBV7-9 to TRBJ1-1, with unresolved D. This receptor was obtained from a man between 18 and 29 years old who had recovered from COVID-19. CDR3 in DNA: TGTGCCAGCAGCTGGAGGTGGAACACTGAAGCTTTCTTT. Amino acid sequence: CASSWRWNTEAFF.